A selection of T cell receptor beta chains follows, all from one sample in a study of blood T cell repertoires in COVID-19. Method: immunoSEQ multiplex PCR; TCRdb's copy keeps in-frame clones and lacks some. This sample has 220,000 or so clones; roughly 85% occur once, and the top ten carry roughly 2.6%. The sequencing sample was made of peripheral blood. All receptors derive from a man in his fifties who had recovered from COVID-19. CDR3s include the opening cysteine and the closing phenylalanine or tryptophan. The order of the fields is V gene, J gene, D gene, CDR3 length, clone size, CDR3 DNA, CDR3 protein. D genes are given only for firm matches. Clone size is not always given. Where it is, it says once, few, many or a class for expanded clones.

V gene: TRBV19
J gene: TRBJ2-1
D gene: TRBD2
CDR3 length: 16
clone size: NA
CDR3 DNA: TGTGCCAGTAGAGATAGCGGGAGGAGCTCCTACAATGAGCAGTTCTTC
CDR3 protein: CASRDSGRSSYNEQFF

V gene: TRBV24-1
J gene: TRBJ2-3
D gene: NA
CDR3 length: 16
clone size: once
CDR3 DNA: TGTGCCACCAGTGATTTTAAGGCAGGGGGGTTATATACGCAGTATTTT
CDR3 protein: CATSDFKAGGLYTQYF

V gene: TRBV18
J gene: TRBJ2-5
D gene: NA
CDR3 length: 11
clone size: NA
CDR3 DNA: TGTGCCAGCCAGTACCAAGAGACCCAGTACTTC
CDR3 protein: CASQYQETQYF

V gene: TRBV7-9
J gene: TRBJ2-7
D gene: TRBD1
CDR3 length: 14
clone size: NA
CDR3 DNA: TGTGCCAGCAGCTTAGAGGGACAGGGCTACGAGCAGTACTTC
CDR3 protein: CASSLEGQGYEQYF

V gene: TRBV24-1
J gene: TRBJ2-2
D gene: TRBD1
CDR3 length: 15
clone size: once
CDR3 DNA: TGTGCCACCAGTGCAATGGACAGGGTGACCGGGGAGCTGTTTTTT
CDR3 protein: CATSAMDRVTGELFF

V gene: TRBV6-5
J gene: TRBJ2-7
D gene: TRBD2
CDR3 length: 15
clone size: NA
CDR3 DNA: TGTGCCAGCAGACCCGGACTAGCGGGAAAATTCGAGCAGTACTTC
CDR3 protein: CASRPGLAGKFEQYF

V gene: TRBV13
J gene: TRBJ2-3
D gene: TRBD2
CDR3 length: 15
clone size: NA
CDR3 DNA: TGTGCCAGCAGCTTATACGGGAGGGCCCCAGATACGCAGTATTTT
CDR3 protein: CASSLYGRAPDTQYF

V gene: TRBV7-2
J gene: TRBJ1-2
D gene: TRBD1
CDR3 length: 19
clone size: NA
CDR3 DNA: TGTGCCAGCAGCTTAGCGTACGGGACAGGGGTCGGAGGAAGCTATGGCTACACCTTC
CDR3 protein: CASSLAYGTGVGGSYGYTF

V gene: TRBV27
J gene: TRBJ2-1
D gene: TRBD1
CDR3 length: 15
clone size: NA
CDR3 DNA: TGTGCCAGCAGTTCCCCGAGACAGGGCTACAATGAGCAGTTCTTC
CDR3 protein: CASSSPRQGYNEQFF

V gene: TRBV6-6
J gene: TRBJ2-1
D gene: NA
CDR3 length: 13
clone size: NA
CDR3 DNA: TGTGCCAGCAGTTACGTAGTTTACAATGAGCAGTTCTTC
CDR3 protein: CASSYVVYNEQFF

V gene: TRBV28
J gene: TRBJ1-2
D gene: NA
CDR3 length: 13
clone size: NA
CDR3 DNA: TGTGCCAGCAGCGTTAACAGAGACTATGGCTACACCTTC
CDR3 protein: CASSVNRDYGYTF

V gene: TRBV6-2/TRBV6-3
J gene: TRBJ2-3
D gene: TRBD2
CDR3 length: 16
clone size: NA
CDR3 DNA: TGTGCCAGCAGCCCTGGGAGGGCCCTCGTCGCAGATACGCAGTATTTT
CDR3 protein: CASSPGRALVADTQYF

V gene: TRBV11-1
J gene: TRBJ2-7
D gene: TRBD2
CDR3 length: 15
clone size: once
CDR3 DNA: TGTGCCAGTACCGAACTAGCGGGATCCTCCTACGAGCAGTACTTC
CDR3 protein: CASTELAGSSYEQYF

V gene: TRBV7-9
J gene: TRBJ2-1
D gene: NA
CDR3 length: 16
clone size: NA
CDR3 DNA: TGTGCCAGCAGCTTAGCCTTAACCTCGGGGGTACATGAGCAGTTCTTC
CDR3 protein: CASSLALTSGVHEQFF

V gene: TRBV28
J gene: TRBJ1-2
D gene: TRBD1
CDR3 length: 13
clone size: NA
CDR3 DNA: TGTGCCAGCAGGTTGACAGGGACTCATGGCTACACCTTC
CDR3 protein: CASRLTGTHGYTF

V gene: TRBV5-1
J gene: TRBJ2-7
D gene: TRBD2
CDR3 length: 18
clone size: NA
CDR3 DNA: TGCGCCAGCAGTTACGGGACTAGCGGGAGTGTTTCCCACTACGAGCAGTACTTC
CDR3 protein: CASSYGTSGSVSHYEQYF

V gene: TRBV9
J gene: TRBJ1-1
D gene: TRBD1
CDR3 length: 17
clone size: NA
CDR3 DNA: TGTGCCAGCAGCACTTCGGGAAAACAGGGGAGGAACACTGAAGCTTTCTTT
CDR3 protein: CASSTSGKQGRNTEAFF